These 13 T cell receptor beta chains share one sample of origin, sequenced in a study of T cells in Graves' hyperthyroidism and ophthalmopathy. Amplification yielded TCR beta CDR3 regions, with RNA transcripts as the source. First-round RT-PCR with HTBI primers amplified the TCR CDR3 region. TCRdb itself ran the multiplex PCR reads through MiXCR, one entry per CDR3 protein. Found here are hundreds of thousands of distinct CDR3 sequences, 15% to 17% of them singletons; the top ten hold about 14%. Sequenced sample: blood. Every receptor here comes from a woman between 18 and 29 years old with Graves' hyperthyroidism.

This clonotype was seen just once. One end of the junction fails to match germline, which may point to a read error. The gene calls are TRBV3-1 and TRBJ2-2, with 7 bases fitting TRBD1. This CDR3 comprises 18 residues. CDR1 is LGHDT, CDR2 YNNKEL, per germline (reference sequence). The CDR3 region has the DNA TGCGCCAGCAGCCAAGATCGGAACAGGGGCCCTCGTGGCGGGGAGCTGTTTTTT. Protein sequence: CASSQDRNRGPRGGELFF.

The CDR3 loop reads CASSHGTGVGQPQHF. The CDR3 DNA reads TGTGCCAGCAGCCACGGGACAGGGGTCGGTCAGCCCCAGCATTTT. The genes are TRBV11-2 and TRBJ1-5; TRBD1 agrees at 10 bases. Looked up from germline, CDR1 is SGHAT and CDR2 is FQNNGV. CDR3 size: 15 residues. V trimming: 5 bases; J trimming: 6 bases; junction bases outside the gene matches: 7.

CDR3: CASSSGRRISSYEQYF. Here the CDR3 DNA reads TGTGCCAGCAGCTCCGGAAGGAGAATCAGCTCCTACGAGCAGTACTTC. The chain combines TRBV2 with TRBJ2-7; D gene ambiguous. Germline V CDR1 and CDR2: SNHLY, FYNNEI. The length of the CDR3 is 16 residues. With 6 bases removed from V and 0 bases from J, the gap between germline ends came to 18 bases.

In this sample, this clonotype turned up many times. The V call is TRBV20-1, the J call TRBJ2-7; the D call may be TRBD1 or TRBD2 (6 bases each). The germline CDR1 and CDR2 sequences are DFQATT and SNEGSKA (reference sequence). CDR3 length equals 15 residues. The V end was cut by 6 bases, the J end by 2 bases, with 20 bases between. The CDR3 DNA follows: TGCAGTGCGCTCCCGGGGGCAGGAGGGACCTACGAGCAGTACTTC. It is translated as CSALPGAGGTYEQYF.

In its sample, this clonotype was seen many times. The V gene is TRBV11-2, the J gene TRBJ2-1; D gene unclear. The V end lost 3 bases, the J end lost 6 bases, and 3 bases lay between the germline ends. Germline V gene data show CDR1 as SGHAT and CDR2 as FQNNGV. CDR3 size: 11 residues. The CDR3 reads CASSFRNEQFF. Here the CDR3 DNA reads TGTGCCAGCAGCTTCCGCAATGAGCAGTTCTTC.

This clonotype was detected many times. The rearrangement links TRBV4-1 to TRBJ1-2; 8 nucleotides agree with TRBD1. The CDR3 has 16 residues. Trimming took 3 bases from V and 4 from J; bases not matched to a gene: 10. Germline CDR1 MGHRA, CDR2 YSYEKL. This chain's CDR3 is CASSHGQGKRPYGYTF. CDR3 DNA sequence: TGCGCCAGCAGCCACGGACAGGGTAAACGGCCCTATGGCTACACCTTC.

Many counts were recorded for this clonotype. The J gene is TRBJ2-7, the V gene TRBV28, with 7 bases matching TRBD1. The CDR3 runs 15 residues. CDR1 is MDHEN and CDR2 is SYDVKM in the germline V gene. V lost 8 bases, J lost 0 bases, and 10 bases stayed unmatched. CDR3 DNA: TGTGCCAGCGCATTCCCCGGGACAGCCTCCTACGAGCAGTACTTC. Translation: CASAFPGTASYEQYF.

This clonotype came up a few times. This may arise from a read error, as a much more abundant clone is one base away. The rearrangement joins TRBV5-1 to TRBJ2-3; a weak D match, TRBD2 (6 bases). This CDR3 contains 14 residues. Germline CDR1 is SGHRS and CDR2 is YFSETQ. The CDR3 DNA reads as TGCACCAGCAGCTGGAGGGAAAACACAGATACGCAGTATTTT. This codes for CTSSWRENTDTQYF.

CDR3 residues: CASSQVGPGRTDTQYF. In DNA form, the CDR3 reads TGTGCCAGCAGCCAAGTGGGTCCAGGGCGCACAGATACGCAGTATTTT. The V and J genes are TRBV4-2 and TRBJ2-3; D might be TRBD1 (5 bases). Germline V gene lookup returns CDR1 LGHNA and CDR2 YNFKEQ. The CDR3 spans 16 residues. V gave up 1 base and J gave up 1 base, with 12 bases separating them.

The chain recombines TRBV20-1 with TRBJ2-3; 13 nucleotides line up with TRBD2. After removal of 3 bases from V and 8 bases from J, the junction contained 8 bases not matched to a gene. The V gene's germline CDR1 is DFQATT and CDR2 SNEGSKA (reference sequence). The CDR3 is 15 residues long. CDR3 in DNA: TGCAGTGCTAGCTTCGGACTAGCGGGGGCCGGTACGCAGTATTTT. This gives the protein CSASFGLAGAGTQYF.

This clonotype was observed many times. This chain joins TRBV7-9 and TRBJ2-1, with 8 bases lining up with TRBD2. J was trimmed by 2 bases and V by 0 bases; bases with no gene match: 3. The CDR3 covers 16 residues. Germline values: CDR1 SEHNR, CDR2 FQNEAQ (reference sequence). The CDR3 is CASSLAPGLAYNEQFF. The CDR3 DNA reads TGTGCCAGCAGCTTAGCGCCGGGACTAGCCTACAATGAGCAGTTCTTC.

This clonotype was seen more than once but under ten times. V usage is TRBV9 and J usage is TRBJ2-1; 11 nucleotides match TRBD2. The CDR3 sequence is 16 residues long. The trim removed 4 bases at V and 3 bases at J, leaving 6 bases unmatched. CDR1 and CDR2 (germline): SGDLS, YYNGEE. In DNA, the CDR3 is TGTGCCAGCAGCACAACCGGGACTAGCGGCTACAATGAGCAGTTCTTC. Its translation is CASSTTGTSGYNEQFF.

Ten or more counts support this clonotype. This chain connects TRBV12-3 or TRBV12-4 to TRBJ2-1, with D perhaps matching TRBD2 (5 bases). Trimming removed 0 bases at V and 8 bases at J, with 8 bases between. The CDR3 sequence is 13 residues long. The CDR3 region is CASSLARVHEQFF. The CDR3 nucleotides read TGTGCCAGCAGTTTAGCGAGGGTGCATGAGCAGTTCTTC.